The sequence of this T cell receptor (beta chain) was determined in a study of CD8 T cells in Susac syndrome. Random hexamers were used to reverse transcribe the RNA input (roughly 0.5 to 1 ug). TCRdb fed the immunoSEQ multiplex PCR reads into MiXCR, producing one record per CDR3 protein. The sample consists of 75,000 to 80,000 distinct CDR3 sequences, approximately 93% of them appearing once. Material for sequencing was CD8+ T cells from PBMCs. The sequence was collected from a human donor with Susac syndrome.

CDR3 in amino acids: CASSYSGLWTEAFF. CDR3 in DNA: TGTGCCAGCAGTTACTCGGGGTTGTGGACTGAAGCTTTCTTT. The chain joins TRBV6-2 or TRBV6-3 to TRBJ1-1, with D unclear. Trimming removed 0 bases from V and 5 bases from J, with 10 bases in between. The CDR3 consists of 14 residues. Germline CDR1 MNHEY, CDR2 SVGEGT.